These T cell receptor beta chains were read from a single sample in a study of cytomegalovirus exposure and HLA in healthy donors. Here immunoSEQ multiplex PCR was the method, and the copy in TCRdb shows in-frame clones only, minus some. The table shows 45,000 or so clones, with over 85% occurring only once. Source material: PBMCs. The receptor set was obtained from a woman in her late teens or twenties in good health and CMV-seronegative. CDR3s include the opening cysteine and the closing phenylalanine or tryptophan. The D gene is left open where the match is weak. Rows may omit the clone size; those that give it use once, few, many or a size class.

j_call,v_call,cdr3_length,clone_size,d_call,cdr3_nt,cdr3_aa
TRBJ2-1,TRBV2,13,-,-,TGTGCCAGCAGTTCAGGGGCGAACAATGAGCAGTTCTTC,CASSSGANNEQFF
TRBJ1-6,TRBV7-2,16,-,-,TGTGCCAGCAGCTTAGGTGATCAGGGGATCATTGCACCCCTCCACTTT,CASSLGDQGIIAPLHF
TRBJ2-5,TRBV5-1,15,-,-,TGCGCCAGCAGCTTGAAAGGCCTACGGGAATCCCCCCAGTACTTC,CASSLKGLRESPQYF
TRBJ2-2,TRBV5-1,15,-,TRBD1,TGCGCCAGCAGCTTGCAGGGGGCCGGCACCGGGGAGCTGTTTTTT,CASSLQGAGTGELFF
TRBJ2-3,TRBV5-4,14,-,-,TGTGCCAGCAGACGGGACAAAAGCACAGATACGCAGTATTTT,CASRRDKSTDTQYF
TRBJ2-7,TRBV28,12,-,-,TGTGCCAGCAGGGATACCAGGGCCGAGCAGTACTTC,CASRDTRAEQYF
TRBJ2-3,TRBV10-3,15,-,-,TGTGCCATCGGGGGGTTCGGGATCCGCACAGATACGCAGTATTTT,CAIGGFGIRTDTQYF
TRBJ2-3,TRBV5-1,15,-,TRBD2,TGCGCCAGCAGCTTGGGGACTAGCGGGAGGGCGGCGCAGTATTTT,CASSLGTSGRAAQYF
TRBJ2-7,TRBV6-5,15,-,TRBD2,TGTGCCAGCAGTCGACCGGGACTAGCGGGGGGCGAGCAGTACTTC,CASSRPGLAGGEQYF
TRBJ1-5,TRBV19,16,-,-,TGTGCCAGTCACCCGGGGAGGGATAAACGCAATCAGCCCCAGCATTTT,CASHPGRDKRNQPQHF
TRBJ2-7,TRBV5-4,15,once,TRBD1,TGTGCCAGCAGCCAAGGAATACAGGGGGTCGACGAGCAGTACTTC,CASSQGIQGVDEQYF
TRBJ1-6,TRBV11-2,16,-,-,TGTGCCAGCAGCTTGCGGGGGGCAGGGTACAATTCACCCCTCCACTTT,CASSLRGAGYNSPLHF
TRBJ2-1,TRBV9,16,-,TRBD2,TGTGCCAGCAGCGTAGAGCTAGCGGGGCTGAACAATGAGCAGTTCTTC,CASSVELAGLNNEQFF
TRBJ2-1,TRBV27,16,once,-,TGTGCCAGCAGTTCCTCAGGGGACTACTCCTACAATGAGCAGTTCTTC,CASSSSGDYSYNEQFF
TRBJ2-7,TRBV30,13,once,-,TGTGCCTGGAGTGTAGGGACTTTCTACGAGCAGTACTTC,CAWSVGTFYEQYF
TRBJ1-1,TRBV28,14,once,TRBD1,TGTGCCAGCAGTCCGGGACAGCCTAACACTGAAGCTTTCTTT,CASSPGQPNTEAFF
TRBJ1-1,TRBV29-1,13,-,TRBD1,TGCAGCGTCCGGACAGGGGAGAACACTGAAGCTTTCTTT,CSVRTGENTEAFF
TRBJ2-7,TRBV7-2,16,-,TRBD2,TGTGCCAGCAGCTTAGGGGCTAGCGGGAGTCGTTACGAGCAGTACTTC,CASSLGASGSRYEQYF
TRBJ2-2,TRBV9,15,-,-,TGTGCCAGCAGCCCGACCCCGACTTTGACCGGGGAGCTGTTTTTT,CASSPTPTLTGELFF
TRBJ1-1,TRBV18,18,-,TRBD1,TGTGCCAGCTCACCACCGCACTTGCCGGGACAGGAGAACACTGAAGCTTTCTTT,CASSPPHLPGQENTEAFF
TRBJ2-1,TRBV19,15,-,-,TGTGCCAGTAGTATATCAGGGGCATTTTCCAATGAGCAGTTCTTC,CASSISGAFSNEQFF
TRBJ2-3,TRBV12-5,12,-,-,TGTGCTAGTGCCCTCCTCACAGATACGCAGTATTTT,CASALLTDTQYF
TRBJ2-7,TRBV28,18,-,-,TGTGCCAGCAGTTTATCAACCCTGTCTTACAGTAATGGCTACGAGCAGTACTTC,CASSLSTLSYSNGYEQYF
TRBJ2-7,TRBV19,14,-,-,TGTGCCAGTTCTAGGGGGGGGCCCTCCTACGAGCAGTACTTC,CASSRGGPSYEQYF
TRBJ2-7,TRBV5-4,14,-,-,TGTGCCAGCAGCTTAGGAGACAGCACATACGAGCAGTACTTC,CASSLGDSTYEQYF
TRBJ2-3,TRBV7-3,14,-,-,TGTGCCAGCAGTATAGGGACTAGCACAGATACGCAGTATTTT,CASSIGTSTDTQYF
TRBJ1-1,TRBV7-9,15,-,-,TGTGCCAGCAGCTTAGGGATAGGGGGTAACACTGAAGCTTTCTTT,CASSLGIGGNTEAFF
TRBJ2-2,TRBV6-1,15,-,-,TGTGCCATGGGGACTCCTAGGTGGAACACCGGGGAGCTGTTTTTT,CAMGTPRWNTGELFF
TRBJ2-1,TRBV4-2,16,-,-,TGTGCCAGCAGCCAAGAAGCGGCCCTCTCCTACAATGAGCAGTTCTTC,CASSQEAALSYNEQFF
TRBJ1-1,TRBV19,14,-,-,TGTGCCAGTAGTATTCTAGGACAGAGGCCTGAAGCTTTCTTT,CASSILGQRPEAFF
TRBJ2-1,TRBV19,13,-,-,TGTGCCAGCAGACAACAGGGGAGGAATGAGCAGTTCTTC,CASRQQGRNEQFF
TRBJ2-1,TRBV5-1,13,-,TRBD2,TGCGCCAGCAGACTAGCGGGAGGGAATGAGCAGTTCTTC,CASRLAGGNEQFF
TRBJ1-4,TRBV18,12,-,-,TGTGCCAGCTCACCGGAGGGTGAAAAACTGTTTTTT,CASSPEGEKLFF
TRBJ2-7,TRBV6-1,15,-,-,TGTGCCAGCAGTGAAGGGGGAGACTGGCCGCGCGAGCAGTACTTC,CASSEGGDWPREQYF
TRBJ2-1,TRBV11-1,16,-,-,TGTGCCAGCAGCCCGGTGGTAAGCGCCGGGGTTTATGAGCAGTTCTTC,CASSPVVSAGVYEQFF
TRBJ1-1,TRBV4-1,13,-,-,TGCGCCAGCAGCCAAACACAGGGTACTGAAGCTTTCTTT,CASSQTQGTEAFF